The source of this T cell receptor beta chain is a study of CD4+ T cells in melanoma. Study conclusions and caveats: A reported correlation linked neoantigen-specific CD4+ T cells to CD8+, macrophage and B cell function. Diverse differentiation states were reported for melanoma neoantigen-specific CD4+ T cells.

Sequencing was performed with immunoSEQ multiplex PCR; in TCRdb, only in-frame clones are kept and a portion is missing. The data hold about 120,000 clones, with around 92% observed a single time. This CDR3 spans 15 amino acids. Germline values: CDR1 SGHAT, CDR2 FQNNGV. Trimming shortened V by 2 bases and J by 3 bases, and 14 bases separated the two germline ends. In regard to this clone: Its cognate antigen is unknown.

The chain joins TRBV11-2 to TRBJ2-7; no reliable D call. The origin of this receptor is a human donor with melanoma. The specimen was peripheral blood. The CDR3 region is CASSLFVGLNYEQYF. The CDR3 nucleotides read TGTGCCAGCAGCTTATTTGTGGGCCTCAACTACGAGCAGTACTTC.